This section outlines one TCR beta chain sequence together with its context. The data were obtained in a study of blood T cell repertoires in COVID-19. About the research overall: The origin of the acute and convalescent COVID-19 samples was the United States, Italy and Spain. Sources were T cells, B-cell-depleted T cells, or PBMCs; the material itself was cDNA or gDNA.

Profiled with immunoSEQ multiplex PCR; TCRdb holds only in-frame clones, not every one. This table holds tens of thousands of clones, approximately 80% found once. CDR3 length: 14 amino acids. Trimming took 3 bases from V and 1 from J, leaving 9 bases between them. CDR1 is SEHNR and CDR2 is FQNEAQ in the germline V gene (reference sequence). The J gene is TRBJ1-1, the V gene TRBV7-9; D possibly corresponds to TRBD1 (6 bases). Sequencing was done on a sample of peripheral blood. The receptor's source is a human donor in a cohort sampled during active COVID-19. CDR3 residues: CASSFQGQNTEAFF. CDR3 DNA sequence: TGTGCCAGCAGCTTCCAGGGGCAGAACACTGAAGCTTTCTTT. Using reference TRBV7-9 and TRBJ1-1 for the parts outside the CDR3, the full variable domain is DTGVSQNPRHKITKRGQNVTFRCDPISEHNRLYWYRQTLGQGPEFLTYFQNEAQLEKSRLLSDRFSAERPKGSFSTLEIQRTEQGDSAMYLCASSFQGQNTEAFFGQGTRLTVV.